What follows is one TCR beta chain and its context. The sample originates from a study of blood T cell repertoires in COVID-19. Study overall: Both acute and convalescent COVID-19 samples were obtained from the United States, Italy and Spain.

Adults between about 18 and 89 years of age took part from about two dozen US areas. Categorization into cohorts depended on clinical history that participants reported. Cohort 3 recovery required two negative PCRs, clearance, or symptom resolution. Trimming stripped 1 base from V and 3 bases from J, with 12 bases between. CDR3 length equals 15 residues. Per the germline V gene, CDR1 is SGHTA and CDR2 is FQGTGA. This table comes from immunoSEQ multiplex PCR, and its TCRdb copy is limited to in-frame clones, with some not included. The repertoire holds some 300,000 clones, with around 90% as singletons.

This chain links TRBV7-3 with TRBJ1-1, with D tentatively TRBD1 (5 bases). The source of this sequence is a woman aged 25 to 39 who had recovered from COVID-19. The sequenced material came from PBMCs or T cells enriched from blood (not recorded which). The CDR3 DNA is TGTGCCAGCAGCTTAATGGGACGCGGGGACACTGAAGCTTTCTTT. It translates to CASSLMGRGDTEAFF.